One sample yielded the 25 T cell receptor beta chains listed below, sequenced in a study of cytomegalovirus exposure and HLA in healthy donors. PCR primers comprised 60 Vbeta and 13 Jbeta primers. Clones were read by immunoSEQ multiplex PCR, and TCRdb kept only the in-frame ones, dropping some. The sample includes 35,000 to 40,000 clones, around 49% of them seen just once. The sample taken for sequencing was PBMCs. The receptors shown here come from a woman aged 40 to 55 in good health and CMV-seropositive.

This chain uses TRBV7-2 with TRBJ1-2; the D gene is possibly TRBD1 (6 bases). The germline CDR1 and CDR2 sequences are SGHTA and FQGNSA. V was trimmed by 5 bases and J by 6 bases, leaving 13 bases between them. The CDR3 loop spans 13 amino acids. CDR3 DNA sequence: TGTGCCAGCAGCCATGGGACATTGGATGGCTACACCTTC. Its translation: CASSHGTLDGYTF. Looking up the rest from reference TRBV7-2 and TRBJ1-2 gives the full variable domain: GAGVSQSPSNKVTEKGKDVELRCDPISGHTALYWYRQSLGQGLEFLIYFQGNSAPDKSGLPSDRFSAERTGGSVSTLTIQRTQQEDSAVYLCASSHGTLDGYTFGSGTRLTVV.

The gene calls are TRBV6-4 and TRBJ2-3, with 11 nucleotides matching TRBD2. Germline assignment: CDR1 MRHNA and CDR2 SNTAGT. Losses at the gene ends were 6 bases for V and 5 bases for J; bases not matched to a gene: 10. CDR3 length: 16 amino acids. The CDR3 DNA follows: TGTGCCAGCAGCCGTAGCGGGGGGGCCGGAGGAGATACGCAGTATTTT. Protein product: CASSRSGGAGGDTQYF.

The chain combines TRBV5-6 with TRBJ1-5; TRBD1 aligns across 8 bases. The CDR3 contains 14 residues. The germline V gene encodes CDR1 SGHDT and CDR2 YYEEEE. Trimming at V came to 4 bases and at J to 4 bases, leaving 4 bases not matched to a gene. The CDR3 coding sequence is TGTGCCAGCAGCCCGGGACAGGCGAATCAGCCCCAGCATTTT. It translates to CASSPGQANQPQHF.

The genes are TRBV5-1 and TRBJ2-5; no definite D call. Trimming stripped 1 base from V and 3 bases from J, with 10 bases between. The germline CDR1 and CDR2 sequences are SGHRS and YFSETQ. CDR3 length: 14 residues. CDR3 sequence reads: CASSLNSPEETQYF. The DNA of the CDR3 is TGCGCCAGCAGCTTGAATAGCCCCGAAGAGACCCAGTACTTC.

The V and J genes are TRBV27 and TRBJ1-2; D is uncertain. The CDR3 loop spans 14 amino acids. The V end lost 5 bases, the J end lost 5 bases, and 15 bases lay between the germline ends. Germline V gives CDR1 MNHEY, CDR2 SMNVEV (reference sequence). CDR3 DNA sequence: TGTGCCAGCAGTATGATCAGATTCGGGTATGGCTACACCTTC. This encodes CASSMIRFGYGYTF.

This chain uses TRBV7-9 with TRBJ2-1; 11 bases map to TRBD2. This CDR3 is built from 16 residues. Germline trimming cut 5 bases from V and 2 bases from J; bases unmatched to any gene: 5. Germline loops: CDR1 SEHNR, CDR2 FQNEAQ (reference sequence). This CDR3 is CASSGIAGGPYNEQFF. In DNA, the CDR3 is TGTGCCAGCAGCGGTATAGCGGGGGGGCCCTACAATGAGCAGTTCTTC.

In this sample, this clone turned up a few times. The J gene is TRBJ1-6, the V gene TRBV28, with D maybe TRBD1 (5 bases). The V gene lost 6 bases and the J gene lost 5 bases, with 14 bases spanning the gap. The CDR3 contains 15 residues. The germline V gene has CDR1 MDHEN and CDR2 SYDVKM. DNA of the CDR3: TGTGCCAGCAGCCCGGCCCCCAGGGATAATTCACCCCTCCACTTT. This codes for CASSPAPRDNSPLHF.

The chain has TRBV7-9 and TRBJ1-5; D gene uncertain. Trimming left V 1 base short and J 1 base short, with 8 bases between. Germline V gene sequence: CDR1 SEHNR, CDR2 FQNEAQ (reference sequence). This CDR3 contains 15 residues. The CDR3 protein is CASSLESRSNQPQHF. The CDR3, as DNA: TGTGCCAGCAGCTTAGAGAGTCGGAGCAATCAGCCCCAGCATTTT.

This chain joins TRBV9 and TRBJ1-2; D is unclear. The germline CDR1 and CDR2 sequences are SGDLS and YYNGEE. The CDR3 runs to 15 residues. V lost 0 bases to trimming and J lost 5 bases, with 14 bases between them. CDR3 sequence (DNA): TGTGCCAGCAGCGTAGGGATCCGGGTGGAGTATGGCTACACCTTC. Its translation is CASSVGIRVEYGYTF. The whole variable domain, filled in from reference TRBV9 and TRBJ1-2, reads DSGVTQTPKHLITATGQRVTLRCSPRSGDLSVYWYQQSLDQGLQFLIQYYNGEERAKGNILERFSAQQFPDLHSELNLSSLELGDSALYFCASSVGIRVEYGYTFGSGTRLTVV.

For the CDR3, the DNA is TGTGCCAGCAGTCACCGACAGGGGGTGTACGAGCAGTACTTC. It specifies CASSHRQGVYEQYF. The J gene is TRBJ2-7, the V gene TRBV7-8; 9 nucleotides match TRBD1. Germline V gives CDR1 SGHVS, CDR2 FQNEAQ. The V gene end was trimmed by 6 bases and the J gene end by 4 bases; junction bases not matched to a gene: 7. The CDR3 extends over 14 amino acids.

The chain uses TRBV18 and TRBJ1-5; the D gene is possibly TRBD1 (6 bases). This CDR3 is 15 amino acids long. The V gene's germline CDR1 is KGHSH and CDR2 LQKENI. Trimming pared 6 bases from V and 1 base from J, leaving 13 bases between. DNA of the CDR3: TGTGCCAGCTCCAATTTACAGGGAAGCAATCAGCCCCAGCATTTT. Residues: CASSNLQGSNQPQHF.

This clone was counted once. The rearrangement joins TRBV6-5 to TRBJ1-4, with unresolved D. Germline CDR1 and CDR2: MNHEY and SVGAGI. V was shortened by 0 bases and J by 3 bases, with 8 bases between the two germline ends. This CDR3 spans 15 amino acids. CDR3: CASSYSGVSNEKLFF. The DNA for the CDR3 is TGTGCCAGCAGTTACTCCGGGGTTTCTAATGAAAAACTGTTTTTT.

CDR3 loop: CASSEGRGRQGNGYTF. DNA of the CDR3: TGTGCCAGCAGTGAGGGTCGTGGAAGACAGGGCAACGGCTACACCTTC. The chain employs TRBV25-1 and TRBJ1-2, with 7 bases lining up with TRBD1. CDR1 is MGHDK and CDR2 is SYGVNS in the germline V gene. This CDR3 comprises 16 residues. V was pared by 3 bases and J by 8 bases, with 15 bases of the junction left unmatched.

The chain employs TRBV7-2 and TRBJ1-2, with 7 bases identical to TRBD1. Unmatched junction bases numbered 17, after V lost 2 bases and J lost 5 bases. CDR1 SGHTA and CDR2 FQGNSA come from the germline V gene. The CDR3 spans 18 residues. The CDR3 loop is CASSLFVGRQGLEYGYTF. The CDR3 coding sequence is TGTGCCAGCAGCTTATTTGTAGGGAGACAGGGTTTGGAATATGGCTACACCTTC.

This clone was seen more than once but under ten times. The rearrangement uses TRBV2 and TRBJ1-1, with D perhaps matching TRBD1 (5 bases). Germline CDR1 and CDR2: SNHLY and FYNNEI. V lost 5 bases to trimming and J lost 1 base, with 8 bases between them. The CDR3 length is 13 residues. The CDR3 DNA reads as TGTGCCAGCAGTAGGGGATCGAACACTGAAGCTTTCTTT. Protein product: CASSRGSNTEAFF. The complete variable domain, with remaining parts taken from reference TRBV2 and TRBJ1-1, reads EPEVTQTPSHQVTQMGQEVILRCVPISNHLYFYWYRQILGQKVEFLVSFYNNEISEKSEIFDDQFSVERPDGSNFTLKIRSTKLEDSAMYFCASSRGSNTEAFFGQGTRLTVV.

Only a few counts were recorded for this clone. V gene TRBV14 combines with J gene TRBJ1-5; no definite D call. V dropped 2 bases and J dropped 4 bases, with 3 bases sitting between them. The germline V gene encodes CDR1 SGHDN and CDR2 FVKESK. CDR3 length: 12 amino acids. For the CDR3, the DNA is TGTGCCAGCAGCCAACCGAATCAGCCCCAGCATTTT. This encodes CASSQPNQPQHF.

This clone was picked up a small number of times. The genes are TRBV6-6 and TRBJ1-1; D is ambiguous. The CDR3 sequence is 15 residues long. V lost 7 bases and J 0 bases, leaving 15 bases between the germline ends. Germline CDR1 and CDR2: MNHNY and SVGAGI (reference sequence). CDR3 DNA: TGTGCCAGCACCGCTGGGAGTTACTTGAACACTGAAGCTTTCTTT. Translating it yields CASTAGSYLNTEAFF.

The sample holds a few counts of this clone. The chain combines TRBV7-6 with TRBJ1-3; D remains ambiguous. Between the trimmed V and J ends, which lost 2 bases and 8 bases, there was a span of 13 bases. This CDR3 has 14 residues. CDR1 is SGHVS, CDR2 FNYEAQ, per germline. The CDR3 loop is CASSLTTVGDTIYF. The CDR3 region has the DNA TGTGCCAGCAGCTTAACCACCGTCGGAGACACCATATATTTT.

V is TRBV5-6 and J is TRBJ1-1; D unresolved. Germline V gene data show CDR1 as SGHDT and CDR2 as YYEEEE. V lost 2 bases to trimming and J lost 1 base, with 3 bases between them. This CDR3 has 12 residues. As DNA, the CDR3 is TGTGCCAGCAGCTTCGGGAACACTGAAGCTTTCTTT. This gives the protein CASSFGNTEAFF.

The chain joins TRBV5-4 to TRBJ1-5; 7 bases fit TRBD1. The CDR3 consists of 14 residues. J lost 5 bases, V lost 4 bases, and 6 bases had no gene match. Germline values: CDR1 SGHNT, CDR2 YYREEE (reference sequence). The CDR3 nucleotides read TGTGCCAGCAGCCGGGGACAGACCGATCAGCCCCAGCATTTT. As protein: CASSRGQTDQPQHF.

This clone has just a few counts. This chain connects TRBV7-8 to TRBJ1-3, with 7 bases that match TRBD1. Germline values: CDR1 SGHVS, CDR2 FQNEAQ. V dropped 3 bases and J dropped 0; count of bases not matched to a gene: 8. This CDR3 comprises 17 residues. This CDR3 is CASSFSRDRYSGNTIYF. The CDR3 nucleotides read TGTGCCAGCAGCTTTAGCCGGGACAGATACTCTGGAAACACCATATATTTT.

The chain recombines TRBV10-3 with TRBJ1-2; 7 bases fit TRBD1. CDR3 size: 13 residues. V gave up 2 bases and J gave up 8 bases; unmatched junction bases: 5. Germline CDR1 ENHRY, CDR2 SYGVKD. Here the CDR3 DNA reads TGTGCCATCAGTGAGGACAGGGAGAGGGGCTACACCTTC. Translating it yields CAISEDRERGYTF.

This chain uses TRBV7-2 with TRBJ1-1, with D uncertain. CDR1 SGHTA and CDR2 FQGNSA come from the germline V gene. The CDR3 has 14 residues. Trimming stripped 1 base from V and 3 bases from J, with 9 bases between. This CDR3 is CASSLGRSYTEAFF. In DNA, the CDR3 is TGTGCCAGCAGCTTAGGCCGGTCGTACACTGAAGCTTTCTTT. Looking up the rest from reference TRBV7-2 and TRBJ1-1 gives the full variable domain: GAGVSQSPSNKVTEKGKDVELRCDPISGHTALYWYRQSLGQGLEFLIYFQGNSAPDKSGLPSDRFSAERTGGSVSTLTIQRTQQEDSAVYLCASSLGRSYTEAFFGQGTRLTVV.

This clone has a handful of counts. The chain recombines TRBV5-4 with TRBJ1-1, with 7 bases that match TRBD1. Germline loops: CDR1 SGHNT, CDR2 YYREEE (reference sequence). The ends lost 3 bases at V and 0 bases at J; junction bases unmatched: 11. This CDR3 contains 17 residues. The CDR3 bases are TGTGCCAGCAGCTCCCCAGGGGGGTTTCGGCTGAACACTGAAGCTTTCTTT. This codes for CASSSPGGFRLNTEAFF.

The V and J genes are TRBV5-1 and TRBJ1-2; 9 bases map to TRBD1. V trimming: 0 bases; J trimming: 8 bases; junction bases outside the gene matches: 5. Germline-derived CDR1 and CDR2 are SGHRS and YFSETQ. CDR3 size: 14 residues. In DNA, the CDR3 is TGCGCCAGCAGCTTGGAGGGACAGGGTACCGGCTACACCTTC. The encoded protein is CASSLEGQGTGYTF.